Given below is one TCR beta chain in context. The sample originates from a study of blood T cell repertoires in COVID-19. The CDR3 runs to 13 residues. Germline values: CDR1 SGHTA, CDR2 FQGNSA. Between the trimmed V and J ends, which lost 3 bases and 2 bases, there was a span of 8 bases. TCRdb keeps only in-frame clones here, not all; method: immunoSEQ multiplex PCR. There are 250,000 to 350,000 clones in the sample; approximately 90% occur only once, and under 3.5% lies in the top ten. The TCR originated in a woman aged 45-65 years who had recovered from COVID-19. Material: PBMCs or T cells enriched from blood (not recorded which). This rearrangement joins TRBV7-2 to TRBJ2-7; no clear D gene. The CDR3 DNA follows: TGTGCCAGCAGCTTTTACAGTGCCTACGAGCAGTACTTC. This encodes CASSFYSAYEQYF.